These T cell receptor beta chains were read from a single sample in a study of control samples from healthy donors and cancer patients. The assay was immunoSEQ multiplex PCR, and TCRdb's table has in-frame clones only and misses some. The sample has 60,000 to 95,000 clones; roughly 90% are singletons. Input material: PBMCs. These receptor sequences come from a woman aged 50 to 60 with colorectal cancer. Both conserved end residues are part of each CDR3. D genes are given only for firm matches. Only part of the rows carry a size: once, few, many, or a class if the clone is expanded.

V	size	D	J	CDR3	DNA
TRBV4-3	NA	NA	TRBJ1-4	CASSPSTGAEKLFF	TGCGCCAGCAGCCCATCGACAGGAGCTGAAAAACTGTTTTTT
TRBV2	NA	NA	TRBJ1-2	CASSGTILSGYTF	TGTGCCAGCAGCGGGACTATTTTGTCTGGCTACACCTTC
TRBV6-1	NA	NA	TRBJ1-4	CASSGKAGGARSTNEKLFF	TGTGCCAGCAGTGGAAAAGCCGGGGGGGCTCGGTCAACTAATGAAAAACTGTTTTTT
TRBV15	NA	NA	TRBJ2-6	CATSRDRLARAGSGANVLTF	TGTGCCACCAGCAGAGATCGTTTGGCCAGGGCAGGTTCCGGGGCCAACGTCCTGACTTTC
TRBV5-1	NA	NA	TRBJ1-3	CASSLQGGSGNTIYF	TGCGCCAGCAGCTTACAGGGAGGCTCTGGAAACACCATATATTTT
TRBV5-1	NA	TRBD1	TRBJ1-1	CASSLAPGGTEAFF	TGCGCCAGCAGCTTGGCGCCAGGGGGCACTGAAGCTTTCTTT
TRBV12-3/TRBV12-4	NA	TRBD1	TRBJ1-5	CASTLTGNQPQHF	TGTGCCAGCACCTTGACAGGGAATCAGCCCCAGCATTTT
TRBV15	NA	TRBD2	TRBJ2-5	CATSRGTRTSSGETQYF	TGTGCCACCAGCAGAGGGACCCGGACTAGCTCAGGAGAGACCCAGTACTTC
TRBV28	NA	NA	TRBJ2-5	CASRLSGPETQYF	TGTGCCAGCAGACTTAGTGGGCCAGAGACCCAGTACTTC
TRBV7-2	NA	NA	TRBJ1-1	CASSLAQNTEAFF	TGTGCCAGCAGCTTAGCACAGAACACTGAAGCTTTCTTT
TRBV6-6	NA	NA	TRBJ1-1	CASSYSPGNTEAFF	TGTGCCAGCAGTTACTCGCCAGGGAACACTGAAGCTTTCTTT
TRBV7-9	NA	NA	TRBJ2-4	CAIGLIAKNIQYF	TGTGCCATAGGACTTATAGCCAAAAACATTCAGTACTTC
TRBV15	few	NA	TRBJ1-3	CATSRSRSEGNTIYF	TGTGCCACCAGTCGGTCCCGCTCAGAGGGAAACACCATATATTTT
TRBV7-2	NA	NA	TRBJ1-3	CASSQMGFSGNTIYF	TGTGCCAGCAGCCAAATGGGATTCTCTGGAAACACCATATATTTT